Given below is one TCR beta chain in context. A few counts support this clone. Its binding antigen is unknown. Base qualities are missing; no much larger clone stands one base away. In total, roughly 670 healthy bone marrow donors made up the cohort. All cohort members were sampled while nominally healthy, although unrecorded immune exposures were likely present. The donor was CMV seronegative and was included in the group of a few hundred seronegative cohort members. A peripheral blood sample was collected from each donor, and TCR beta sequencing was performed on peripheral blood mononuclear cells. Genomic DNA was extracted from the blood cell samples with the Qiagen DNeasy Blood Extraction Kit. The CDR3 measures 15 amino acids from cysteine to phenylalanine. The entry retains the CDR3 DNA only, 45 bases that are in frame from base 1. The germline V gene sets CDR1 to SGDLS and CDR2 to YYNGEE. Compared with germline, V lacks 3 bases and J lacks 2 bases; bases without a gene match: 6.

This record comes from a study of cytomegalovirus exposure and HLA in healthy donors (TCRdb year 2017). As for the study more broadly: An earlier analysis of several hundred of the donors reported 276 Gb of sequence data and around 120 million unique TCR beta sequences from about 180 million T cells. Approximately 310 gigabases of sequencing data and 70 million to 95 million unique TCR sequences made up an early release that covered approximately 650 HLA-typed donors. Using immunosequencing, the study profiled T cell repertoires from 640 or so subjects and related those repertoires to cytomegalovirus serostatus. Among the roughly 380 genotyped donors, approximately 77% belonged to the genetic ancestry cluster associated with self-reported Caucasian donors. Among some 410 genotyped donors of the cohort, an average of around 250,000 unique TCR beta nucleotide sequences was sequenced per donor, of which 15% to 20% were non-productive. A later genetic analysis used genome-wide SNP genotypes for about three fifths of the roughly 700 donors, treating that subset as a discovery cohort. In the later analysis, no new phenotypic data were used to find candidate immune exposures; instead, reliance was placed on TCR beta sequences and their occurrence across donors. Class I and class II HLA loci were covered by the typing at four-digit resolution. A later analysis re-analyzed previously published TCR beta repertoires from about 600 donors and added high-resolution HLA genotyping to study TCR occurrence patterns. Besides the first cohort of more than 650 subjects, a separate validation cohort made up of 120 different subjects was used. Every discovery cohort repertoire had been produced on one sequencing platform. In an earlier analysis of several hundred of the donors, high-throughput TCR beta sequencing was used to judge whether each TCR beta V gene segment behaved as functional or pseudogenic. To predict cytomegalovirus infection status, the study combined high-throughput TCR immunosequencing, statistical association of individual TCRs with disease status, and machine learning. Alongside the repertoire data, information on donor age, sex, ethnicity and CMV serostatus was compiled. The number of donors typed differed by locus, with roughly 629-640 for A, B, C, DRB1 and DQB1, 522 for DQA1, some 570 for DPA1, and 472 for DPB1. The study was designed to test whether signatures of past pathogen exposure could be identified by cataloging public T cell receptors. Five DR-DQ haplotypes were handled as single units for association and clustering because linkage in the cohort was strong. Paper-wide results and their limitations: In a later analysis, several top co-occurrence clusters were reported to appear linked to parvovirus B19, influenza, CMV and Epstein-Barr virus. The study gave a list of 150 to 200 TCR beta chains associated with cytomegalovirus. Compared with equally common non-associated chains, HLA-associated TCR beta chains in a later analysis were more clonally expanded and had lower generation probabilities. In a later genetic analysis, fewer N-insertions in productive TCRs were reported among donors in an Asian-associated ancestry cluster than the approximately 630-donor mean. In both the original and validation cohorts, the classifier was reported to diagnose cytomegalovirus status with high specificity and sensitivity. When HLA alleles, especially DR and DQ, strongly co-occurred, attributing TCR associations to individual alleles was difficult. Some IMGT-functional V segments, including TRBV6-2 and TRBV6-3, could not be told apart with the 87-base-pair reads, so those segments were excluded. Specific HLA alleles were associated with over 15,000 TCR beta sequences at a false discovery rate of 0.05 in a later analysis. Sequencing depth was assumed to be roughly uniform across donors in the presence/absence analyses, though that assumption may not hold. Across donors, most TCR sequences were observed very rarely, whereas some public TCRs were present in many individuals. Correlated functional status among segregating V segments might be attributable to linkage disequilibrium, but an unknown experimental factor could not be ruled out. A cluster of highly shared sequence variants was judged likely to represent a technical artifact of the sequencing pipeline. In a later analysis, most CMV-associated TCR beta chains were found to appear HLA-restricted, with HLA associations seemingly driven largely by CMV exposure. This cohort had only TCR beta chains sequenced, and the lack of alpha or paired-chain data limited which features could be detected. According to the authors, the approach could potentially be generalized to other disease states and immunological phenotypes. A further reported finding was that TCR beta sequences accurately predicted the HLA-A and HLA-B alleles for most subjects in the first cohort. Approximately 18 rarely observed V segments, including chromosome 9 orphons, were excluded from the earlier analysis of about 610 of the donors because counts were too low. In an earlier analysis of about 600 of the donors, most TCR beta V segments appeared in productive rearrangements about 87% or about 30% of the time, broadly matching IMGT annotations. In a later genetic analysis, a missense DCLRE1C variant was associated with V-gene and J-gene trimming of TCR beta chains, and the association was replicated in an independent cohort. CMV serostatus was the only immune exposure information available for the cohort. Because HLA typing was unavailable for some donors at each locus, only the typed subset was used in association tests. In vitro tests confirmed that three of the cytomegalovirus-associated TCR beta chains recognize cytomegalovirus antigens. In a later analysis, TCR association rates were found to vary across HLA loci, with the most associated TCRs seen for DRB1 alleles and the fewest for HLA-C alleles.

Libraries came from the immunoSEQ multiplex PCR assay. A mixture of 60 forward primers for TCR Vbeta segments and 13 reverse primers for TCR Jbeta segments was used in the multiplex PCR. The CDR3 region of rearranged TCR beta genes was amplified from genomic DNA with a multiplex PCR assay. The amplified TCR beta libraries were sequenced on the Illumina HiSeq System as 87-base-pair reads. The authors processed their data as follows. A later analysis counted around 72 million unique TCR beta chains across the 500 to 850 repertoires, and approximately 11 million of these chains were shared by at least two donors. Raw reads were error-corrected and collapsed into unique sequences by a nearest-neighbor algorithm in which closely related sequences were merged to remove PCR and sequencing errors. CDR3 sequences were aligned to IMGT reference sequences to assign V, D and J gene segments. Each retained sequence needed at least a six-nucleotide match to both a V gene segment and a J gene segment. Rearrangements were called productive when the CDR3 lacked stop codons and stayed in frame with V and J; all others were non-productive. Following IMGT convention, CDR3 was defined as the stretch from the second conserved V-encoded cysteine to the conserved J-encoded phenylalanine. The earlier analysis of more than 450 of the donors excluded sequences that lacked an unambiguous match to a single V gene segment. An earlier analysis of under 750 of the donors called V segments functional above 56.7% productive rearrangements and segregating when the between-donor standard deviation exceeded 5%. A statistical classification framework was built to diagnose cytomegalovirus status from the catalog of TCR beta chain sequences. In a later analysis, TCR nucleotide sequences were compared against IMGT/GENE-DB human TR gene sequences so that V and J genes could be assigned. A later analysis assigned CDR3 sequences and most-parsimonious VDJ recombination scenarios with the TCRdist pipeline. In a later analysis, each TCR beta chain was defined by its CDR3 amino acid sequence together with its V-gene family, and reads without a unique V-gene family were excluded. As a way to deal with suspected cross-contamination and a sequencing artifact, a later analysis dropped 640 or so nucleotide sequences that were highly shared and had low generation probability. A later analysis calculated a clonal expansion index for each public chain from normalized within-repertoire ranks of inferred template counts. In a later analysis, generation probabilities were computed with a VDJ recombination model fitted to out-of-frame rearrangements, and the resulting probabilities were checked against IGoR. Hypergeometric tests were used in a later analysis to score TCR-TCR, TCR-HLA and TCR-CMV co-occurrence, with a repertoire-size bias correction applied to the TCR pairs. In a later analysis, false discovery rates were estimated by permuting HLA or CMV assignments 20 times. In a later analysis, co-occurring TCRs were grouped using DBSCAN, with TCRdist sequence similarity added in when clustering inside HLA-allele-positive subsets. For co-occurrence clustering, repertoires with fewer than 30,000 or more than 120,000 public chains were excluded, along with roughly 5 repertoires with anomalous nucleotide sharing. TCRdb took this table from immuneACCESS and kept in-frame rearrangements with V and J called. Such tables lack part of the clones; where checked against another copy, unresolved V genes explain under half of the gap, and the rest is unexplained. That table is the source of V, J and clone size, and D and trimming were worked out from the DNA. In all, the sample holds about 98,000 clones, and around 70% of those were seen once. 1.2% of the sample goes to the ten largest clones.

The receptor's source is a female donor in good health and CMV-seronegative. Recombination connected TRBV9 to TRBJ2-3; 7 middle bases align to TRBD2. Material for sequencing was PBMCs. The DNA sequence is TGTGCCAGCAGCGCCGGGACTACCAACACAGATACGCAGTATTTT. Translated, it reads CASSAGTTNTDTQYF.